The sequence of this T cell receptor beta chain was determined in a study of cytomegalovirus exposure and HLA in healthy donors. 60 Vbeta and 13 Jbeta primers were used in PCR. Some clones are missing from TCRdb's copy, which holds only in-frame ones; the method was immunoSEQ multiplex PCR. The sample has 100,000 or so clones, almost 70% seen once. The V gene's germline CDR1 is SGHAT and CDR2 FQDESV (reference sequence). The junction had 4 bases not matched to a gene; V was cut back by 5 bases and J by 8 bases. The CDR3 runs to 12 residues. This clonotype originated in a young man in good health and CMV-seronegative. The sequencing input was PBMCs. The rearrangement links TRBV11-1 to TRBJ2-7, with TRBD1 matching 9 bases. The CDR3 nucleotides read TGTGCCAGCAGCCAGGGGACAGGGCAGCAGTACTTC. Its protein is CASSQGTGQQYF.